This T cell receptor (beta chain) came from a study of cytomegalovirus exposure and HLA in healthy donors. This CDR3 contains 18 residues. In germline, CDR1 is PRHDT, CDR2 FYEKMQ (reference sequence). Between the trimmed V and J ends, which lost 0 bases and 0 bases, there was a span of 16 bases. Donors had nominal health at sampling but likely had unrecorded immune exposures. The PCR contained 60 Vbeta and 13 Jbeta primers. The protocol was immunoSEQ multiplex PCR, while the TCRdb copy is restricted to in-frame clones and leaves out a portion. The sample records roughly 180,000 clones, less than 85% being singletons.

The clonotype was recovered from a girl under 18 in good health and CMV-seropositive. The source material was PBMCs. The chain employs TRBV13 and TRBJ2-3; D is perhaps TRBD1 (6 bases). The CDR3 region has the DNA TGTGCCAGCAGCTTAGGGTTGGTGGGGGCCATTAGCACAGATACGCAGTATTTT. It specifies CASSLGLVGAISTDTQYF.